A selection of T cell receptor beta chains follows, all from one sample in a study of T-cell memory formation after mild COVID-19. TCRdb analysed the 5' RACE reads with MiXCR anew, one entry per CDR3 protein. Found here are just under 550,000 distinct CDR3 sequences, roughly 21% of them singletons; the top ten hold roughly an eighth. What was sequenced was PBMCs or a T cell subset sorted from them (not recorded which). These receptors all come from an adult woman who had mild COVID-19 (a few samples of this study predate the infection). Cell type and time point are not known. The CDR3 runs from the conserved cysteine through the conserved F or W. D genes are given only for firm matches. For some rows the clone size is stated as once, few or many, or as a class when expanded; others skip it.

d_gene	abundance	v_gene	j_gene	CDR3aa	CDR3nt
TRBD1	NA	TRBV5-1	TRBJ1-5	CASRLPRGRTGDSNQPQHF	TGCGCCAGCAGGCTCCCCCGGGGGCGGACAGGAGATAGCAATCAGCCCCAGCATTTT
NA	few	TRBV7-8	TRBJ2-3	CASSLPQFFAGNTQYF	TGTGCCAGCAGCTTACCTCAGTTTTTTGCGGGTAATACGCAGTATTTT
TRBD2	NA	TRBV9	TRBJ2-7	CASSQGLAGGEQYF	TGTGCCAGCAGCCAGGGACTAGCGGGAGGCGAGCAGTACTTC
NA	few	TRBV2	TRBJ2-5	CASSPILGNQETQYF	TGTGCCAGCAGCCCCATACTAGGGAACCAAGAGACCCAGTACTTC
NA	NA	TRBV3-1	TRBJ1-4	CASSPRGLQVEKLFF	TGTGCCAGCAGTCCGAGAGGGCTCCAGGTTGAAAAACTGTTTTTT
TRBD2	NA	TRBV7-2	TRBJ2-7	CASSASGTPREQYF	TGTGCCAGCAGCGCTAGCGGGACGCCCAGGGAGCAGTACTTC
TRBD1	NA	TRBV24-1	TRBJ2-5	CATSDTGQGEETQYF	TGTGCCACCAGTGATACGGGACAGGGGGAAGAGACCCAGTACTTC
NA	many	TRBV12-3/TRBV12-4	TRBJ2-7	CASSLNFEQYF	TGTGCCAGCAGTTTAAACTTCGAGCAGTACTTC
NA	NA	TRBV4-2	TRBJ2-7	CASSPERNRYEQYF	TGTGCCAGCAGCCCCGAGCGGAACCGCTACGAGCAGTACTTC
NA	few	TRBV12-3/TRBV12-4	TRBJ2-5	CASSPSMGWGRKETQYF	TGTGCCAGCAGTCCAAGTATGGGGTGGGGGAGGAAAGAGACCCAGTACTTC
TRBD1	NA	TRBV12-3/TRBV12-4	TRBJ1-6	CASSSQGINYNSPLHF	TGTGCCAGCAGTTCACAGGGGATTAACTATAATTCACCCCTCCACTTT
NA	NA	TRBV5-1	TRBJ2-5	CASSLAMGRETQYF	TGCGCCAGCAGCTTGGCCATGGGACGGGAGACCCAGTACTTC
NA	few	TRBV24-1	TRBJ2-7	CATTRVAAPSYEQYF	TGTGCCACGACTCGGGTGGCGGCTCCATCCTACGAGCAGTACTTC
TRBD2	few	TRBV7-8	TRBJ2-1	CASSPRTRGYNEQFF	TGTGCCAGCAGCCCTCGGACTAGGGGCTACAATGAGCAGTTCTTC
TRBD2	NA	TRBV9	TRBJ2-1	CASSEGSGGADNEQFF	TGTGCCAGCAGCGAGGGTAGCGGGGGGGCCGACAATGAGCAGTTCTTC
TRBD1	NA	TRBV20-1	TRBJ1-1	CSAPATGGNFRTEAFF	TGCAGTGCTCCAGCAACAGGGGGCAATTTTCGCACTGAAGCTTTCTTT
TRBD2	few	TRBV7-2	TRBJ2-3	CASSLSWRGDTDTQYF	TGTGCCAGCAGCTTGTCTTGGCGGGGGGACACAGATACGCAGTATTTT
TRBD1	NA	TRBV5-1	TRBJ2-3	CASSWTGTDGTDTQYF	TGCGCCAGCAGCTGGACCGGGACAGATGGCACAGATACGCAGTATTTT
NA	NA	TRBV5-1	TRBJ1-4	CASSLTGSEKLFF	TGCGCCAGCAGCTTGACAGGGAGCGAAAAACTGTTTTTT
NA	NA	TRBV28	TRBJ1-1	CASSYTRNTEAFF	TGTGCCAGCAGTTATACGAGGAACACTGAAGCTTTCTTT
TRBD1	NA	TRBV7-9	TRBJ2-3	CASSPDRVTNTQYF	TGTGCCAGCAGCCCGGACAGGGTGACGAATACGCAGTATTTT
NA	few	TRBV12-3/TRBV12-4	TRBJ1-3	CASSFSQLGSGNTIYF	TGTGCCAGCAGTTTCTCCCAGCTGGGTTCTGGAAACACCATATATTTT
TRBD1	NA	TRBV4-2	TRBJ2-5	CASSARTGLGETQYF	TGTGCCAGCAGCGCCCGGACAGGGCTCGGGGAGACCCAGTACTTC
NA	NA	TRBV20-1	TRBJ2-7	CSARASGTSSYEQYF	TGCAGTGCTAGAGCTTCGGGAACCAGCTCCTACGAGCAGTACTTC
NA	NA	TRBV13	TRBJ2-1	CASSPTQADYNEQFF	TGTGCCAGCAGCCCGACGCAAGCGGATTACAATGAGCAGTTCTTC
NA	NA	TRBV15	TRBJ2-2	CATSRTGTINTGELFF	TGTGCCACCAGCAGGACGGGGACAATAAACACCGGGGAGCTGTTTTTT
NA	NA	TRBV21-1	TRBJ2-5	CARTQRGIAGEQETQYF	TGTGCCAGAACCCAAAGGGGGATAGCGGGGGAACAAGAGACCCAGTACTTC
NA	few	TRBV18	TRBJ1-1	CASSGFRDTEAFF	TGTGCCAGTTCAGGGTTTAGGGACACTGAAGCTTTCTTT
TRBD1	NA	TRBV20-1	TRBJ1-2	CSASGTENGYTF	TGCAGTGCTTCCGGGACAGAGAATGGCTACACCTTC
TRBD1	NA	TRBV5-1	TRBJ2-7	CASSIDAGTASYEQYF	TGCGCCAGCAGCATCGATGCCGGGACAGCATCCTACGAGCAGTACTTC
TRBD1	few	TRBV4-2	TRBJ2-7	CASSQGGTGGYEQYF	TGTGCCAGCAGCCAAGGAGGGACAGGCGGCTACGAGCAGTACTTC
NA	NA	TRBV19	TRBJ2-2	CASSINGIAGELFF	TGTGCCAGTAGTATTAACGGGATAGCCGGGGAGCTGTTTTTT
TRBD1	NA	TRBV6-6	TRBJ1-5	CASSLLTGAYQPQHF	TGTGCCAGCAGCCTACTAACAGGGGCCTATCAGCCCCAGCATTTT
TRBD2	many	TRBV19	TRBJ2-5	CASSKSGTSETQYF	TGTGCCAGTAGTAAGAGCGGGACCTCGGAGACCCAGTACTTC
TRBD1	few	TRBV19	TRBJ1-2	CASSGTGYGYTF	TGTGCCAGCTCGGGGACAGGCTATGGCTACACCTTC
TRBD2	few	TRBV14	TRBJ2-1	CASSRDGGRNEQFF	TGTGCCAGCAGCCGGGACGGGGGGAGGAATGAGCAGTTCTTC
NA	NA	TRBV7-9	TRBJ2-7	CASNPLSYEQYF	TGTGCCAGCAACCCTCTCTCCTACGAGCAGTACTTC
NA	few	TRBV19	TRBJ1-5	CASSIVGFYQPQHF	TGTGCCAGTAGTATAGTGGGTTTCTATCAGCCCCAGCATTTT
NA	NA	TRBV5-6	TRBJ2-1	CASSLLPVNEQFF	TGTGCCAGCAGCTTGCTACCGGTCAATGAGCAGTTCTTC
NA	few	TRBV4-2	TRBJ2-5	CASSQVSEETQYF	TGTGCCAGCAGCCAAGTTAGTGAAGAGACCCAGTACTTC
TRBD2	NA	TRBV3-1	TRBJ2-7	CASSQVSTSGSDEQYF	TGTGCCAGCAGCCAAGTCTCTACTAGCGGGAGCGACGAGCAGTACTTC
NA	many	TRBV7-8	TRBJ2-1	CASSLQDSSYNEQFF	TGTGCCAGCAGCCTACAGGACAGCTCCTACAATGAGCAGTTCTTC
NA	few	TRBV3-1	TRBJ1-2	CASSQARRGYGYTF	TGTGCCAGCAGCCAAGCTAGGAGGGGATATGGCTACACCTTC
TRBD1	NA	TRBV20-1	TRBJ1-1	CSARTDRDRAFF	TGCAGTGCTAGAACGGACAGGGACAGAGCTTTCTTT
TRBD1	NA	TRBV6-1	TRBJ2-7	CASSDPRGTGGLSSYEQYF	TGTGCCAGCAGTGACCCAAGGGGGACAGGGGGTTTGAGCTCCTACGAGCAGTACTTC
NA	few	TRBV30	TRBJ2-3	CAWSSGDTQYF	TGTGCCTGGAGTAGCGGGGATACGCAGTATTTT
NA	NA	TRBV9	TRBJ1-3	CASSVGAGASGNTIYF	TGTGCCAGCAGCGTAGGGGCGGGGGCCTCTGGAAACACCATATATTTT
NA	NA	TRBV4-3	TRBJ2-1	CASSQDRGGRGAYNEQFF	TGCGCCAGCAGCCAAGATAGGGGGGGGCGGGGAGCCTACAATGAGCAGTTCTTC